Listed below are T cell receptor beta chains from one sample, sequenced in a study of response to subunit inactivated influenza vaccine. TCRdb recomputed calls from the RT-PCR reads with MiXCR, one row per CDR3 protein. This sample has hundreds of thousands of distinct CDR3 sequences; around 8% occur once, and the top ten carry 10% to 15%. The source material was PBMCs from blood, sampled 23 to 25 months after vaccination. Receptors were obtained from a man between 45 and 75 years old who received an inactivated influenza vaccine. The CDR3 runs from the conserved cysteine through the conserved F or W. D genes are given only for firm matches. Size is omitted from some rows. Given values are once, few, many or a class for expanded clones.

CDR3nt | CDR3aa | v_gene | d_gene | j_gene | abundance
TGTGCCAGCAGCCCGCCCCAAGGAAGGCGAGGCTACACCTTC | CASSPPQGRRGYTF | TRBV14 | NA | TRBJ1-2 | few
TGTGCCAGTAGTACGTCCCGGGGTCAGCCCCAGCATTTT | CASSTSRGQPQHF | TRBV19 | NA | TRBJ1-5 | NA
TGTGCCAGCAGCCCCCGAGGGGGTGAAAAACTGTTTTTT | CASSPRGGEKLFF | TRBV7-3 | NA | TRBJ1-4 | many
TGCAGCCTGGGGAGGTCCTACAATGAGCAGTTCTTC | CSLGRSYNEQFF | TRBV20-1 | NA | TRBJ2-1 | NA
TGTGCCAGCAGCCGCGGGACTAGCGGGAGTCACGTCAATGAGCAGTTCTTC | CASSRGTSGSHVNEQFF | TRBV2 | TRBD2 | TRBJ2-1 | many
TGTGCCAGCAGCGGCGCTACCGCTGGCACCGGGGAGCTGTTTTTT | CASSGATAGTGELFF | TRBV7-2 | NA | TRBJ2-2 | NA
TGCAGTGCTGACGACCTACGCTACGAGCAGTACTTC | CSADDLRYEQYF | TRBV20-1 | NA | TRBJ2-7 | few
TGTGCCAGCAGTATCACAGGGGGCCGATACAATGAGCAGTTCTTC | CASSITGGRYNEQFF | TRBV27 | TRBD1 | TRBJ2-1 | few
TGTGCCAGCAGTTTGGGTCCCACATCCATCTACGAGCAGTACTTC | CASSLGPTSIYEQYF | TRBV12-3/TRBV12-4 | NA | TRBJ2-7 | few
TGTGCCATCAGCGGGGACTTCACAAGCTCCTACGAGCAGTACTTC | CAISGDFTSSYEQYF | TRBV10-3 | NA | TRBJ2-7 | many
TGTGCCAGCAGCCCCCGGGCGAACACTGAAGCTTTCTTT | CASSPRANTEAFF | TRBV7-9 | NA | TRBJ1-1 | NA
TGCGCCAGCAGCTTAGGCCAGGGACGCGCCTACGAGCAGTACTTC | CASSLGQGRAYEQYF | TRBV5-1 | NA | TRBJ2-7 | NA
TGTGCCAGCAGTGTCGGGACAGAGGTCTATGAGCAGTTCTTC | CASSVGTEVYEQFF | TRBV25-1 | TRBD1 | TRBJ2-1 | many
TGTGCCAGCAGTTTAAACCGCCCCGATTCACCCCTCCACTTT | CASSLNRPDSPLHF | TRBV12-3/TRBV12-4 | NA | TRBJ1-6 | NA
TGTGCCAGCAGTTGGGGGACGAATAGCAATCAGCCCCAGCATTTT | CASSWGTNSNQPQHF | TRBV28 | NA | TRBJ1-5 | few
TGTGCCAGCAGTTTTTCCGGGACTCTAACTAGCGGGAGTGGCGATGAGCAGTTCTTC | CASSFSGTLTSGSGDEQFF | TRBV5-4 | TRBD2 | TRBJ2-1 | NA
TGTGCCAGCAGCCTAAGGACTAGCGGGAGGATCAGCACAGATACGCAGTATTTT | CASSLRTSGRISTDTQYF | TRBV11-3 | TRBD2 | TRBJ2-3 | NA
TGTGCCAGCAGCCAAGAAAGTCTAGGTTTCCACGAGCAGTACTTC | CASSQESLGFHEQYF | TRBV14 | NA | TRBJ2-7 | few
TGTGCCACCAGCAGAGATAGGTGGACGCCTAGCGGGGACTACGGCACAGATACGCAGTATTTT | CATSRDRWTPSGDYGTDTQYF | TRBV15 | TRBD2 | TRBJ2-3 | NA
TGCAGTGCGAACCCGGGACAGGGGGCGCCTAGCGGCGAGCAGTACTTC | CSANPGQGAPSGEQYF | TRBV20-1 | TRBD1 | TRBJ2-7 | few
TGTGCCAGCAGTAAGGGCGACACGTGGGGAGACTATGGCTACACCTTC | CASSKGDTWGDYGYTF | TRBV6-2/TRBV6-3 | NA | TRBJ1-2 | NA
TGTGCCAGCAGGGGAGTCACAGATACGCAGTATTTT | CASRGVTDTQYF | TRBV6-5 | NA | TRBJ2-3 | NA
TGTGCCAGCAGCCAAGACGTAAAGGGCTACAATGAGCAGTTCTTC | CASSQDVKGYNEQFF | TRBV4-2 | NA | TRBJ2-1 | few
TGTGCCAGCACCGACCCTCCCCATGAAAAACTGTTTTTT | CASTDPPHEKLFF | TRBV12-3/TRBV12-4 | NA | TRBJ1-4 | NA